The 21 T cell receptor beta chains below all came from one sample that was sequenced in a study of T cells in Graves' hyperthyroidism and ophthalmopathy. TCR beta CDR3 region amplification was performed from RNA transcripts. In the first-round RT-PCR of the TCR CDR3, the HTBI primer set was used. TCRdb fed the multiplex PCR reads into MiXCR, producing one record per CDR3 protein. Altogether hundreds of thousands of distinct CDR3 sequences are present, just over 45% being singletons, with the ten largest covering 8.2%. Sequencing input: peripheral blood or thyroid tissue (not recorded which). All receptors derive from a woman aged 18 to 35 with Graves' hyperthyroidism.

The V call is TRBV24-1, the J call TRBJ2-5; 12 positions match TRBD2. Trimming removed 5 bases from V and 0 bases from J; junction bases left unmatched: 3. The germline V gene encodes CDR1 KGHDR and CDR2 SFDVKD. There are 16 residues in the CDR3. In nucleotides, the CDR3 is TGTGCCACCAGTGTTAGACTAGCGGGAGACCAAGAGACCCAGTACTTC. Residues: CATSVRLAGDQETQYF.

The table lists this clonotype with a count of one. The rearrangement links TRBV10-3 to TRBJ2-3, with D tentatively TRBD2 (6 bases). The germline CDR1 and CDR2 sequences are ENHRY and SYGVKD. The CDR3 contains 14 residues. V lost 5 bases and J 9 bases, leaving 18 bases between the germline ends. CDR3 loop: CAISRDSPWGTQYF. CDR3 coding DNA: TGTGCCATCAGTCGGGACTCGCCATGGGGCACGCAGTATTTT.

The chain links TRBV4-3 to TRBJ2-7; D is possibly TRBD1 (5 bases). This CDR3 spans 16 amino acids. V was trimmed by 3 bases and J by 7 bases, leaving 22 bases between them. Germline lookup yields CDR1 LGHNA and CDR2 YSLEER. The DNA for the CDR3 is TGCGCCAGCAGCCATGACAGTTCTGCATGGGGATGGGAGCAGTACTTC. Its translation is CASSHDSSAWGWEQYF.

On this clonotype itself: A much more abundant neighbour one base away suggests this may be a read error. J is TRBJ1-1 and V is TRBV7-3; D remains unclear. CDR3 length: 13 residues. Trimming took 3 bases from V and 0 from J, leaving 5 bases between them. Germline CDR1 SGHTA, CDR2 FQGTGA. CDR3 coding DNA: TGTGCCAGCAGCTTCGAGGTGAACACTGAAGCTTTCTTT. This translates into CASSFEVNTEAFF.

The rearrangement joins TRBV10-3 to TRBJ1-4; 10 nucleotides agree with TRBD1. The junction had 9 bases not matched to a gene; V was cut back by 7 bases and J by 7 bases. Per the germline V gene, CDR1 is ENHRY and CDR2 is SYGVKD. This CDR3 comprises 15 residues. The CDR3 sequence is CAIKPGQGYTEKLFF. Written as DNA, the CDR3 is TGTGCCATCAAACCGGGACAGGGGTATACTGAAAAACTGTTTTTT.

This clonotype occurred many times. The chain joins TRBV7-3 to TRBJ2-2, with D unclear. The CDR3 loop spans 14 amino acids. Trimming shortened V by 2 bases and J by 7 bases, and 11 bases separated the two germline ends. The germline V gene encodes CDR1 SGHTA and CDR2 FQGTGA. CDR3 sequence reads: CASSLEGFGGELFF. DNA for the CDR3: TGTGCCAGCAGCTTAGAAGGTTTTGGCGGGGAGCTGTTTTTT. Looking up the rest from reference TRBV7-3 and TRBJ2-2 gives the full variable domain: GAGVSQTPSNKVTEKGKYVELRCDPISGHTALYWYRQSLGQGPEFLIYFQGTGAADDSGLPNDRFFAVRPEGSVSTLKIQRTERGDSAVYLCASSLEGFGGELFFGEGSRLTVL.

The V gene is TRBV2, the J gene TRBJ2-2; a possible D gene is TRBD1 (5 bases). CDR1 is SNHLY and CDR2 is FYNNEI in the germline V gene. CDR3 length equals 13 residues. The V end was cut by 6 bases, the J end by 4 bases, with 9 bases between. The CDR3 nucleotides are TGTGCCAGCAGGGGGCACACCACCGGGGAGCTGTTTTTT. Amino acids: CASRGHTTGELFF.

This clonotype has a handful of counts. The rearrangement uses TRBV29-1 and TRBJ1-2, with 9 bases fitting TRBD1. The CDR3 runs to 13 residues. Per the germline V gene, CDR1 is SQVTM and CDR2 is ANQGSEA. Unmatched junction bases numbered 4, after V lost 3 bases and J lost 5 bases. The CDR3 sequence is CSVERTGAYGYTF. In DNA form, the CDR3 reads TGCAGCGTTGAGCGGACAGGGGCTTATGGCTACACCTTC.

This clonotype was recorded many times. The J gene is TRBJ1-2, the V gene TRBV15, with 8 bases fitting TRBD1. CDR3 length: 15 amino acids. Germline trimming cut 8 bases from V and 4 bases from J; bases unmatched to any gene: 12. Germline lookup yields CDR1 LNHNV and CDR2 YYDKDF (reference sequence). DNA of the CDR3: TGTGCCACCGTCCCCAACAGGGGGACCCTCTATGGCTACACCTTC. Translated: CATVPNRGTLYGYTF. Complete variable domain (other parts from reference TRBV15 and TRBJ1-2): DAMVIQNPRYQVTQFGKPVTLSCSQTLNHNVMYWYQQKSSQAPKLLFHYYDKDFNNEADTPDNFQSRRPNTSFCFLDIRSPGLGDTAMYLCATVPNRGTLYGYTFGSGTRLTVV.

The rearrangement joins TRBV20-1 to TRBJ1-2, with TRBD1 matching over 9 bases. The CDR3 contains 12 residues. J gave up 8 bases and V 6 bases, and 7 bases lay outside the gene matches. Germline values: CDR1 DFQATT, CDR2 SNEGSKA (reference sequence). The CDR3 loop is CSAVDRGEGYTF. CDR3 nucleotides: TGCAGTGCAGTGGACAGGGGCGAAGGCTACACCTTC.

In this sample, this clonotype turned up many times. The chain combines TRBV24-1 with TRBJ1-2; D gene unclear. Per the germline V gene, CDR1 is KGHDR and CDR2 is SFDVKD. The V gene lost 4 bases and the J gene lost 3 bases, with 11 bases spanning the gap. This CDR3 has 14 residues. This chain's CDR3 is CATSDKHGYYGYTF. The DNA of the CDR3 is TGTGCCACCAGTGACAAACACGGATACTATGGCTACACCTTC.

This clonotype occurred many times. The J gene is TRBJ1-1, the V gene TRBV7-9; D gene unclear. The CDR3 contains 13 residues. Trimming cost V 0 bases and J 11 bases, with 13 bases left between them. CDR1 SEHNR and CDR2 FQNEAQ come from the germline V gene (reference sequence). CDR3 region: CASSLASHDPAFF. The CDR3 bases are TGTGCCAGCAGCTTAGCCAGCCACGACCCGGCTTTCTTT.

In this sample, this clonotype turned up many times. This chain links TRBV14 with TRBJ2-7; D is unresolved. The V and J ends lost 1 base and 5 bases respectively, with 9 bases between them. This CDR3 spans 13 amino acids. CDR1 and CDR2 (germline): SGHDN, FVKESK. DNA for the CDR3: TGTGCCAGCAGCCAAGTTAGTTCTCACGAGCAGTACTTC. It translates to CASSQVSSHEQYF.

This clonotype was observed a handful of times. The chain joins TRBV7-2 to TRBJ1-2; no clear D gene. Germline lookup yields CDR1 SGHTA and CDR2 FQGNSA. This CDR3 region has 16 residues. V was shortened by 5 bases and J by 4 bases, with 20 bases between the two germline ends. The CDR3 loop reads CASSPTRFAGSYGYTF. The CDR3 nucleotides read TGTGCCAGCAGCCCCACCAGATTCGCCGGGAGCTATGGCTACACCTTC.

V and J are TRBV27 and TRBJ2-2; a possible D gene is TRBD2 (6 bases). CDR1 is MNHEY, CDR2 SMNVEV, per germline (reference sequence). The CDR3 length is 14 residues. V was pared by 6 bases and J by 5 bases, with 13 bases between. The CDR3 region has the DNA TGTGCCAGCAGCTCGCGGGGTTTTACCGGGGAGCTGTTTTTT. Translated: CASSSRGFTGELFF.

CDR3 sequence: CSAAPGLAGGADQETQYF. The CDR3 bases are TGCAGTGCCGCTCCTGGACTAGCGGGAGGAGCGGACCAAGAGACCCAGTACTTC. The genes are TRBV20-1 and TRBJ2-5; TRBD2 aligns across 14 bases. The germline V gene has CDR1 DFQATT and CDR2 SNEGSKA (reference sequence). CDR3 length: 18 amino acids. V gave up 6 bases and J gave up 0 bases; unmatched junction bases: 12.

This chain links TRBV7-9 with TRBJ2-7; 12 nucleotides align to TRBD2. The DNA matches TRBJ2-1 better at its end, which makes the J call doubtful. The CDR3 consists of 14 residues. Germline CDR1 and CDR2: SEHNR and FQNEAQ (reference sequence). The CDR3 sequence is CASRGLAGLNEQFF. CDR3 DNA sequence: TGTGCCAGCAGGGGACTAGCGGGTCTCAATGAGCAGTTCTTC.

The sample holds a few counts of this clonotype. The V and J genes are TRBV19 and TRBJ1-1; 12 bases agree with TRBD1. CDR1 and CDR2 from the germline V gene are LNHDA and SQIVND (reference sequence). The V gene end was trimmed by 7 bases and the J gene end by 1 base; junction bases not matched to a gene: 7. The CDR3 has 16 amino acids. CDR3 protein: CASIIGTGGANTEAFF. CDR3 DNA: TGTGCCAGTATAATAGGGACAGGGGGCGCGAACACTGAAGCTTTCTTT.

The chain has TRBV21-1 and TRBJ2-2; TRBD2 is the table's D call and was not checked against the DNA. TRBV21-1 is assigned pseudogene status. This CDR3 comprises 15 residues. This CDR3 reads CASRTSGTVTGELFF. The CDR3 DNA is TGTGCCAGCAGGACAAGCGGGACTGTCACCGGGGAGCTGTTTTTT.

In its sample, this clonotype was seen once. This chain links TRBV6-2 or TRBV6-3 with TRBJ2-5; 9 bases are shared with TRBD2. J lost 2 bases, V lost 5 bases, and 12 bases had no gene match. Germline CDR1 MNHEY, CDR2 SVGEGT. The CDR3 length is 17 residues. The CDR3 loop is CASSPGSGSSAQETQYF. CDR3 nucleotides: TGTGCCAGCAGTCCTGGTAGCGGGAGCTCGGCGCAAGAGACCCAGTACTTC.

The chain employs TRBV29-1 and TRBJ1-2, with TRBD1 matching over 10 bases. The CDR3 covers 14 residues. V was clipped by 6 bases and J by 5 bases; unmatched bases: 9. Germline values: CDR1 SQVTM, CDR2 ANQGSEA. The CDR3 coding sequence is TGCAGCGTGGCCCGGACAGGGGGACGGTATGGCTACACCTTC. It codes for CSVARTGGRYGYTF.